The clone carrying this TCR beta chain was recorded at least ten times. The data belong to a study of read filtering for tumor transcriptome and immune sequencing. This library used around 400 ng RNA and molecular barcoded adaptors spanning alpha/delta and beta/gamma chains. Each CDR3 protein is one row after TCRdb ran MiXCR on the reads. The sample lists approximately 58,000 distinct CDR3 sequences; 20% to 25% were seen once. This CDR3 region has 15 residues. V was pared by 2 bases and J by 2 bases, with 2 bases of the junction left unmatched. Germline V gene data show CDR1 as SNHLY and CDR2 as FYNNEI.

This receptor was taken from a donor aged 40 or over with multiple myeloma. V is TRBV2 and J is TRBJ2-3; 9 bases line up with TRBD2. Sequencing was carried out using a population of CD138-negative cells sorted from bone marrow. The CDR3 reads CASSEPSGATDTQYF. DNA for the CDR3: TGTGCCAGCAGTGAACCTAGCGGGGCCACAGATACGCAGTATTTT.